This TCR beta chain was captured in a study of cytomegalovirus exposure and HLA in healthy donors. Germline assignment: CDR1 MNHNS and CDR2 SASEGT. The CDR3 has 14 amino acids. V was pared by 7 bases and J by 4 bases, with 16 bases between. This clone has a handful of counts. This PCR relied on a set of 60 Vbeta primers and 13 Jbeta primers. Assay used: immunoSEQ multiplex PCR; TCRdb lists only in-frame clones, some missing. The table has 85,000 to 130,000 clones, around 84% seen once; the top ten hold 1.2%. The sequence was obtained from a woman under 30 in good health and CMV-seronegative. This chain uses TRBV6-1 with TRBJ2-5; D gene unclear. The sample consisted of PBMCs. The CDR3 loop is CASTPRVFIETQYF. The DNA of the CDR3 is TGTGCCAGCACACCACGAGTTTTTATAGAGACCCAGTACTTC.